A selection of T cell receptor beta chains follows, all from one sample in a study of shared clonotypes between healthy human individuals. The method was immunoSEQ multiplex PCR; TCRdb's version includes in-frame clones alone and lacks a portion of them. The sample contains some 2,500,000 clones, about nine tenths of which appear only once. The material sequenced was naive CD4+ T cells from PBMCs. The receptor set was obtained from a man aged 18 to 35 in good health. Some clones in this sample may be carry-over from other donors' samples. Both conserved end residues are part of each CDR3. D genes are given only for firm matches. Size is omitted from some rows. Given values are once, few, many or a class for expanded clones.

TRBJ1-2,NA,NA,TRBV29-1,TGCAGCGTCGCTAAGAGGCAATCCAACTATGGCTACACCTTC,CSVAKRQSNYGYTF
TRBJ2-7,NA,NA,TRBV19,TGTGCCAGTAGTATAACTTGGGGGACAACCTCCTACGAGCAGTACTTC,CASSITWGTTSYEQYF
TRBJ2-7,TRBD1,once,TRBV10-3,TGTGCCATCAGTGGGGACAGGGGGCGCTTCGAGCAGTACTTC,CAISGDRGRFEQYF
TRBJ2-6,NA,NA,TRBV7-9,TGTGCCAGCAGTCGGATCACTGGGGCCAACGTCCTGACTTTC,CASSRITGANVLTF
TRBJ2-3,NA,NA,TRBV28,TGTGCCAGCAGTTTGGCGGGGGCGGCCTTAGATACGCAGTATTTT,CASSLAGAALDTQYF
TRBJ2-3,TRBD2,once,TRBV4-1,TGCGCCAGCAGCCAACCGGGACTAGCGGGAGGGGATACGCAGTATTTT,CASSQPGLAGGDTQYF
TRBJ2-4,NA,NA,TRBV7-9,TGTGCCAGCGCGGACAGAGAAAACATTCAGTACTTC,CASADRENIQYF
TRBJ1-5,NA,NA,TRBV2,TGTGCCAGCAGTGAAAGGGCAGAAGCGCAGCCCCAGCATTTT,CASSERAEAQPQHF
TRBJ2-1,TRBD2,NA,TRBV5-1,TGCGCCAGCAGCTTGGGATTTAGCGGGAGAGTGGGTGAGCAGTTCTTC,CASSLGFSGRVGEQFF
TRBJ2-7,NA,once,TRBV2,TGTGCCAGCAGGCCCCCGGGACCCTCCTACGAGCAGTACTTC,CASRPPGPSYEQYF
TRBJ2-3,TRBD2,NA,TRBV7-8,TGTGCCAGCAGCTCCCTAGCGGGAGGAGCAGATACGCAGTATTTT,CASSSLAGGADTQYF
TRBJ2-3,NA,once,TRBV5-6,TGTGCCAGCAGCTTGGGGGAGGGGGAGTATCCGCAGTATTTT,CASSLGEGEYPQYF
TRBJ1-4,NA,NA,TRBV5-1,TGCGCCAGCAGTAAAGAAGTAGAGACAATGTATGAAAAACTGTTTTTT,CASSKEVETMYEKLFF
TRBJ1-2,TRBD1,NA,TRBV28,TGTGCCAGCAGTTTATGGGACAGGGGGGAGGGTGGCTACACCTTC,CASSLWDRGEGGYTF
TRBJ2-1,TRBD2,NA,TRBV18,TGTGCCAGCTCACCTAGCGGGATATCCTACAATGAGCAGTTCTTC,CASSPSGISYNEQFF
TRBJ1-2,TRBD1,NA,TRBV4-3,TGCGCCAGCAGCCAAGCCCGGACAGGGGACTATGGCTACACCTTC,CASSQARTGDYGYTF
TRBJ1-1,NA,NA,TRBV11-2,TGTGCCAGCAGCTCGCAGACATCGAACACTGAAGCTTTCTTT,CASSSQTSNTEAFF
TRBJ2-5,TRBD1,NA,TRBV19,TGTGCCAGTAGTAGAGGGGGACAGGGGGCGCCTGAGACCCAGTACTTC,CASSRGGQGAPETQYF
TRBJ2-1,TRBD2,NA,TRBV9,TGTGCCAGCAGCCCACGGACTAGCGGGAGTATCACCTACAATGAGCAGTTCTTC,CASSPRTSGSITYNEQFF
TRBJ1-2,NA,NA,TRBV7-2,TGTGCCAGCAGCCCGGGGTCCGGGAACTATGGCTACACCTTC,CASSPGSGNYGYTF
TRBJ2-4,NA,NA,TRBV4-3,TGCGCCAGCAGCCAAGGAGGCAGGGGCCAAAACATTCAGTACTTC,CASSQGGRGQNIQYF
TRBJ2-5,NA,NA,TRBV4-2,TGTGCCAGCAGCCAAGATCTCTCTCAAGAGACCCAGTACTTC,CASSQDLSQETQYF
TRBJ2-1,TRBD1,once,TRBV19,TGTGCCAGTAGACCCCAGACAGGGACCTACAATGAGCAGTTCTTC,CASRPQTGTYNEQFF
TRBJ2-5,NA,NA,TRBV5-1,TGCGCCAGCAGCTTGGGCCCGAGCGCGCAAGAGACCCAGTACTTC,CASSLGPSAQETQYF
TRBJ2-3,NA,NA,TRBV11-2,TGTGCCAGCAGCTTGGCGGGGACAGATACGCAGTATTTT,CASSLAGTDTQYF
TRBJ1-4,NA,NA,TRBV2,TGTGCCAGCAATTGGTTTGTTAATGAAAAACTGTTTTTT,CASNWFVNEKLFF
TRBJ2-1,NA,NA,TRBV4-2,TGTGCCAGCAGCCTCGAGCCGAGCTCCTACAATGAGCAGTTCTTC,CASSLEPSSYNEQFF
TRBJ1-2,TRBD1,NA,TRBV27,TGTGCCAGCAGTTACCTGACAGGGAACTATGGCTACACCTTC,CASSYLTGNYGYTF
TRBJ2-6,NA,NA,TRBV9,TGTGCCAGCAGCGTAGCTGGGAGTGGGGCCAACGTCCTGACTTTC,CASSVAGSGANVLTF
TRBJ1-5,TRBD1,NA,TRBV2,TGTGCCAGCAGGATACGACAGGGCGACCAGCCCCAGCATTTT,CASRIRQGDQPQHF
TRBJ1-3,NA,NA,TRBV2,TGTGCCAGCAGTGAAGCGTCTGGAAACACCATATATTTT,CASSEASGNTIYF
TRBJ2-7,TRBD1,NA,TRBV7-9,TGTGCCAGCAGCTTACGGGGGACAGGGTTTCTATACGAGCAGTACTTC,CASSLRGTGFLYEQYF
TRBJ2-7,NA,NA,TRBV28,TGTGCCAGCAATAACTCAGGGCGCGGGCAGTACTTC,CASNNSGRGQYF